This T cell receptor (beta chain) was recorded in a study of T cells in Graves' hyperthyroidism and ophthalmopathy. Study-wide background: Peripheral blood was collected at initial diagnosis, before any treatment. General observations from the study: Most expanded thyroid clonotypes above 0.001 recurred in blood. The model's output predicted ophthalmopathy at a median of roughly 6.9 months prior to onset.

The CDR3 runs 18 residues. The trim removed 2 bases at V and 5 bases at J, leaving 11 bases unmatched. Germline values: CDR1 MGHRA, CDR2 YSYEKL. The TCR beta CDR3 regions underwent amplification using RNA transcripts as the source. TCR CDR3 regions were first amplified by RT-PCR with HTBI primers. TCRdb processed the multiplex PCR reads anew with MiXCR; each CDR3 protein has one entry. The sample contains a few hundred thousand distinct CDR3 sequences, about 13% of which appear only once. Many counts were recorded for this clonotype. Its antigen is unknown. Sequencing used blood. The receptor was isolated from a woman between 18 and 29 years old with Graves' hyperthyroidism. The chain combines TRBV4-1 with TRBJ2-5; 13 bases are shared with TRBD2. The CDR3 nucleotides read TGCGCCAGCAGCCAAAGACTAGCGGGAGGTCCTAAGGTGGAGACCCAGTACTTC. Residues: CASSQRLAGGPKVETQYF.